Detailed here is one TCR beta chain. Its antigen is still unknown. This specimen belongs to a study of PD-1 blockade in classical Hodgkin lymphoma. Here immunoSEQ multiplex PCR was the method, and the copy in TCRdb shows in-frame clones only, minus some. The sample shows some 15,000 clones, approximately 78% of them seen only once. The study's findings and limits: Baseline diversity resembling that of newly diagnosed patients was seen in complete responders. Newly diagnosed patients reportedly trailed healthy donors in baseline TCR diversity. Among the patients, those starting nivolumab under 1 year after ASCT were excluded.

Relapses following autologous stem cell transplantation were seen in all patients, with brentuximab vedotin exposure varying. Trimming left V 2 bases short and J 4 bases short, with 5 bases between. The CDR3 runs to 11 residues. CDR1 is DFQATT and CDR2 is SNEGSKA in the germline V gene (reference sequence). The source was peripheral blood mononuclear cells (PBMCs), collected before the second cycle of nivolumab. The rearrangement joins TRBV20-1 to TRBJ1-2; no clear D gene. The clonotype was recovered from a human donor with classical Hodgkin lymphoma. The CDR3 spells CSARRSYGYTF. The CDR3 bases are TGCAGTGCTAGACGGAGCTATGGCTACACCTTC.